This T cell receptor beta chain originates from a study of T cells in Graves' hyperthyroidism and ophthalmopathy. Clinical symptoms, serum thyroxine and TRAb, thyroid ultrasound and orbital computed tomography were used for the diagnoses. What was amplified from RNA transcripts were TCR beta CDR3 regions. HTBI primers drove first-round RT-PCR of the TCR CDR3. TCRdb independently ran MiXCR on the multiplex PCR reads; one entry per CDR3 protein. The sample lists roughly 250,000 distinct CDR3 sequences, 16% occurring once. The sample taken for sequencing was blood. The receptor's source is a woman aged 18-29 years with Graves' ophthalmopathy.

The DNA for the CDR3 is TGTGCCTGGAGTTCAAGGCCTATGATGGGCTATGGCTACACCTTC. Encoded protein: CAWSSRPMMGYGYTF. The rearrangement links TRBV30 to TRBJ1-2; D remains ambiguous. Between the trimmed V and J ends, which lost 2 bases and 4 bases, there was a span of 17 bases. The CDR3 runs to 15 residues. Per germline, CDR1 GTSNPN and CDR2 SVGIG (reference sequence). Full variable domain (outside the CDR3, taken from reference TRBV30 and TRBJ1-2): SQTIHQWPATLVQPVGSPLSLECTVEGTSNPNLYWYRQAAGRGLQLLFYSVGIGQISSEVPQNLSASRPQDRQFILSSKKLLLSDSGFYLCAWSSRPMMGYGYTFGSGTRLTVV.